This T cell receptor beta chain was recovered during a study of cytomegalovirus exposure and HLA in healthy donors. Germline V lookup: CDR1 MDHEN, CDR2 SYDVKM. The J segment lost 1 base and the V segment lost 3 bases, leaving 8 bases of the junction unmatched. There are 16 residues in the CDR3. PCR used 60 Vbeta primers and 13 Jbeta primers. The table came from immunoSEQ multiplex PCR; TCRdb's copy has only in-frame clones and leaves some out. Among 150,000 to 200,000 clones, approximately 76% were seen once, and the ten largest hold around 1.5%. Notes on this clone: Its matching antigen is unknown.

General study findings and limits: The authors judged a highly shared variant cluster likely a sequencing artifact.

Sample: PBMCs. The chain is built from TRBV28 and TRBJ2-5; TRBD1 matches at 7 bases. This TCR came from a man in his 60s in good health and CMV-seronegative. The CDR3 DNA sequence: TGTGCCAGCAGTTTCGAGACAGGGATCGCCCAAGAGACCCAGTACTTC. Translation: CASSFETGIAQETQYF.